This paragraph reports one T cell receptor beta chain. Other DNA sequences in this specimen translate into the identical CDR3. Trimming at V came to 6 bases and at J to 1 base, leaving 1 base not matched to a gene. Germline CDR1 and CDR2: LNHDA and SQIVND (reference sequence). The CDR3 covers 13 residues. These data are taken from a study of blood T cell repertoires in COVID-19. Overall study context: Acute and convalescent COVID-19 specimens originated in the United States, Italy and Spain. Nucleic acid was either cDNA or gDNA, and it came from T cells, B-cell-depleted T cells, or PBMCs.

Using immunoSEQ multiplex PCR, the repertoire was profiled, and TCRdb retains in-frame clones only, with some absent. This sample has more than 350,000 clones, with about 87% found just once. Self-reported history from a screening survey and questionnaire set each donor's cohort. The clonotype was recovered from a woman between 45 and 65 years old who had recovered from COVID-19. The source material was PBMCs or T cells enriched from blood (not recorded which). V gene TRBV19 combines with J gene TRBJ1-1; 8 bases agree with TRBD1. This CDR3 reads CASSGQGNTEAFF. In DNA, the CDR3 is TGTGCCAGTAGCGGACAGGGGAACACTGAAGCTTTCTTT.